These T cell receptor beta chains were read from a single sample in a study of control samples from healthy donors and cancer patients. Clones were sequenced by immunoSEQ multiplex PCR, and TCRdb holds only the in-frame ones, with some missing. The sample consists of some 70,000 clones, roughly 82% of them appearing once. Sequences were obtained from PBMCs. The receptors derive from a woman in her 50s with lung cancer. Each CDR3 is given with its conserved first and last residue. The order of the fields is clone size, J gene, V gene, D gene, CDR3 protein, CDR3 DNA. D genes are given only for firm matches. The size of a clone is reported for some rows only, either as once, few or many, or as a class for expanded clones.

.	TRBJ2-5	TRBV15	.	CATSRDLSQLHQETQYF	TGTGCCACCAGCAGAGATCTGTCACAGCTGCACCAAGAGACCCAGTACTTC
.	TRBJ1-4	TRBV12-3/TRBV12-4	.	CASSGSGEKLFF	TGTGCCAGCAGTGGGTCCGGTGAAAAACTGTTTTTT
.	TRBJ1-1	TRBV3-1/TRBV3-2	.	CASSQIGGEAFF	TGTGCCAGCAGCCAAATCGGGGGAGAAGCTTTCTTT
.	TRBJ2-1	TRBV19	TRBD1	CASSILAGGSYNEQFF	TGTGCCAGTAGTATTCTAGCAGGGGGTTCCTACAATGAGCAGTTCTTC
.	TRBJ2-7	TRBV7-8	TRBD2	CASSREGGAYEQYF	TGTGCCAGCAGCCGGGAGGGGGGGGCCTACGAGCAGTACTTC
.	TRBJ1-1	TRBV19	.	CASTTFPRNTEAFF	TGTGCCAGTACCACTTTTCCTCGGAACACTGAAGCTTTCTTT
.	TRBJ1-2	TRBV5-1	.	CASSLTTNYGYTF	TGCGCCAGCAGCTTAACAACTAACTATGGCTACACCTTC
.	TRBJ2-2	TRBV6-6	TRBD2	CASSPGLAVRGELFF	TGTGCCAGCAGTCCCGGGCTAGCGGTTCGCGGGGAGCTGTTTTTT
.	TRBJ1-5	TRBV24-1	TRBD1	CATGQGAGNQPQHF	TGTGCCACAGGACAGGGGGCCGGCAATCAGCCCCAGCATTTT
.	TRBJ1-1	TRBV7-2	.	CATSTWMNTEAFF	TGTGCCACCTCGACCTGGATGAACACTGAAGCTTTCTTT
few	TRBJ2-4	TRBV12-5	TRBD2	CASAPTGGADIQYF	TGTGCTAGTGCCCCTACCGGGGGGGCTGACATTCAGTACTTC
.	TRBJ1-6	TRBV5-6	TRBD1	CASSFGQGNNSPLHF	TGTGCCAGCAGCTTCGGACAGGGAAATAATTCACCCCTCCACTTT
.	TRBJ1-5	TRBV7-9	.	CASSITDRPNQPQHF	TGTGCCAGCAGCATCACTGACAGGCCCAATCAGCCCCAGCATTTT
.	TRBJ1-2	TRBV2	.	CASSEGQLNNYGYTF	TGTGCCAGCAGTGAAGGGCAGCTAAATAACTATGGCTACACCTTC
few	TRBJ1-3	TRBV7-9	TRBD1	CASSPGTVTGNTIYF	TGTGCCAGCAGTCCCGGGACAGTCACAGGAAACACCATATATTTT
once	TRBJ2-7	TRBV7-9	.	CASSLYLYEQYF	TGTGCCAGCAGCTTATATCTTTACGAGCAGTACTTC
few	TRBJ2-2	TRBV5-1	.	CASNDPNGELFF	TGCGCCAGCAACGACCCCAACGGGGAGCTGTTTTTT
.	TRBJ1-2	TRBV7-9	.	CASSLTSEYGYTF	TGTGCCAGCAGCCTGACCTCAGAGTATGGCTACACCTTC
once	TRBJ1-5	TRBV7-2	.	CASSLDLQGSNQPQHF	TGTGCCAGCAGCTTAGATCTCCAGGGAAGCAATCAGCCCCAGCATTTT
.	TRBJ2-6	TRBV19	.	CASNRARNSGANVLTF	TGTGCCAGTAACAGGGCTAGGAACTCTGGGGCCAACGTCCTGACTTTC
.	TRBJ1-1	TRBV3-1/TRBV3-2	.	CASSLQGQNTEAFF	TGTGCCAGCAGTCTTCAGGGTCAGAACACTGAAGCTTTCTTT
.	TRBJ2-1	TRBV4-1	.	CASSQVDLVSYNEQFF	TGCGCCAGCAGCCAAGTGGACCTCGTATCCTACAATGAGCAGTTCTTC
.	TRBJ2-7	TRBV27	.	CASSPIGGYEQYF	TGTGCCAGCAGTCCAATTGGGGGGTACGAGCAGTACTTC
.	TRBJ1-5	TRBV19	.	CASSTDRNQPQHF	TGTGCCAGTAGTACAGATCGCAATCAGCCCCAGCATTTT
.	TRBJ2-7	TRBV13	TRBD1	CASSLARSGQGGNVDLYEQYF	TGTGCCAGCAGCTTAGCCCGGTCGGGACAGGGGGGAAACGTCGATCTCTACGAGCAGTACTTC